Listed below are T cell receptor beta chains from one sample, sequenced in a study of blood T cell repertoires in COVID-19. TCRdb keeps only in-frame clones here, not all; method: immunoSEQ multiplex PCR. The repertoire holds roughly 40,000 clones, with approximately 88% as singletons. Material: peripheral blood. All receptors derive from a human donor in a cohort sampled during active COVID-19. CDR3s include the opening cysteine and the closing phenylalanine or tryptophan. D genes are given only for firm matches. Size is stated for part of the rows, as once, few or many counts, or as a class when the clone is expanded.

>-|-|TRBJ2-5|TRBV25-1
TGTGCCAGCAGTGAATACCGGGACCAAGAGACCCAGTACTTC
CASSEYRDQETQYF
>-|once|TRBJ1-4|TRBV6-5
TGTGCCAGCGAACCGCGAGTTGCAACTAATGAAAAACTGTTTTTT
CASEPRVATNEKLFF
>TRBD1|-|TRBJ2-7|TRBV23-1
TGCGCCAGCAGTCAATCCGCCCCGCGAACAGGGGAAAGCTCCTACGAGCAGTACTTC
CASSQSAPRTGESSYEQYF
>-|-|TRBJ1-1|TRBV28
TGTGCCAGTCAGGTAGGGGGCACTGAAGCTTTCTTT
CASQVGGTEAFF
>TRBD2|-|TRBJ2-3|TRBV7-8
TGTGCCAGCAGCTCGCCCCTACTAGCGGGAGTTACAGATACGCAGTATTTT
CASSSPLLAGVTDTQYF
>TRBD1|-|TRBJ1-2|TRBV10-3
TGTGCCATCAGTGAGTCCGAGGGGGCGGATGGCTACACCTTC
CAISESEGADGYTF
>TRBD2|-|TRBJ2-1|TRBV5-1
TGCGCCAGCAGCTTGACTACTAGCGGGAGGAGCTCCTACAATGAGCAGTTCTTC
CASSLTTSGRSSYNEQFF
>TRBD1|-|TRBJ2-2|TRBV4-1
TGCGCCAGCAGCCCCGCAGGGGGAAACACCGGGGAGCTGTTTTTT
CASSPAGGNTGELFF
>TRBD2|-|TRBJ2-7|TRBV7-4
TGTGCCAGCAGCTTTTCAGGGACTAGCGGGGAGTACGAGCAGTACTTC
CASSFSGTSGEYEQYF
>TRBD2|-|TRBJ2-3|TRBV7-2
TGTGCCAGCAGCCCCGCGGGGCGGGAGGGCCTTTATGATACGCAGTATTTT
CASSPAGREGLYDTQYF
>TRBD2|-|TRBJ2-7|TRBV27
TGTGCCAGCAGTTTAGGGCTTAGCGGGAGGGGAAGCGAGCAGTACTTC
CASSLGLSGRGSEQYF
>TRBD1|-|TRBJ1-2|TRBV11-2
TGTGCCAGCAGCTCCCCAGACAGGGGGATTTATGGCTACACCTTC
CASSSPDRGIYGYTF
>-|-|TRBJ2-2|TRBV3-1/TRBV3-2
TGTGCCAGCAGCCCCTATGCTAACACCGGGGAGCTGTTTTTT
CASSPYANTGELFF
>TRBD1|-|TRBJ1-6|TRBV14
TGTGCCAGCAGCCAGGTTACAGGGGGCAACACACCCCTCCACTTT
CASSQVTGGNTPLHF
>TRBD1|-|TRBJ2-7|TRBV29-1
TGCAGCGTCGGGCGGACAGGGGGAAGCTCCTACGAGCAGTACTTC
CSVGRTGGSSYEQYF
>-|once|TRBJ2-4|TRBV9
TGTGCCAGCAGCGTACGCCCGAGCAAAAACATTCAGTACTTC
CASSVRPSKNIQYF
>-|-|TRBJ1-3|TRBV7-2
TGTGCCAGCAGCCCCGGGGGAAACACCATATATTTT
CASSPGGNTIYF
>TRBD1|once|TRBJ2-2|TRBV10-3
TGTGCCACCACAGGGGGCGCCGACGGGGAGCTGTTTTTT
CATTGGADGELFF
>-|-|TRBJ1-2|TRBV11-2
TGTGCCAGCAGCTTAGAGCTTTTGGGGGCTTTTAACTATGGCTACACCTTC
CASSLELLGAFNYGYTF
>-|-|TRBJ1-2|TRBV6-1
TGTGCCAGCAGTGAAAGGGGGACGGGTGGGTGGACCTTC
CASSERGTGGWTF
>TRBD1|-|TRBJ2-3|TRBV10-1
TGCGCCAGCAGTGGGGGACAGGGGGCAGATACGCAGTATTTT
CASSGGQGADTQYF
>TRBD1|-|TRBJ1-4|TRBV5-6
TGTGCCAGCAGCTTGGGGCGACAGGGGAATGAAAAACTGTTTTTT
CASSLGRQGNEKLFF